The entry below gives a single TCR beta chain sequence along with its context. The data derive from a study of control samples from healthy donors and cancer patients. Only in-frame clones appear in the TCRdb table, and some are missing; sequencing was by immunoSEQ multiplex PCR. Here the sample spans 190,000 or so clones, approximately 95% being singletons. V lost 5 bases, J lost 5 bases, and 6 bases stayed unmatched. The CDR3 length is 15 residues. Germline values: CDR1 SNHLY, CDR2 FYNNEI. The sequence came from a man aged 18 to 35 in good health. The chain employs TRBV2 and TRBJ2-2; 9 positions match TRBD2. Input material: blood. CDR3 region: CASSPTSGRTGELFF. Written as DNA, the CDR3 is TGTGCCAGCAGTCCGACTAGCGGACGGACCGGGGAGCTGTTTTTT.